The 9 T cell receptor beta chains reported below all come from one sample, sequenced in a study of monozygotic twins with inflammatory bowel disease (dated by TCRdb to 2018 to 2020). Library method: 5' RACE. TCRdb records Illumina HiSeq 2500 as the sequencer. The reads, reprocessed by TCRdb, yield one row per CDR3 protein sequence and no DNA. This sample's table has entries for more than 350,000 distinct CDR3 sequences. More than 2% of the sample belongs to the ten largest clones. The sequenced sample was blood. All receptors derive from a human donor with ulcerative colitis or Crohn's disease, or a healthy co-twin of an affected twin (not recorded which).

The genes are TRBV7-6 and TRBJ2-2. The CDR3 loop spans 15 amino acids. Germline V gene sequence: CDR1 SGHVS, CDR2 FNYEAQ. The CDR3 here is CASSLATENTGELFF.

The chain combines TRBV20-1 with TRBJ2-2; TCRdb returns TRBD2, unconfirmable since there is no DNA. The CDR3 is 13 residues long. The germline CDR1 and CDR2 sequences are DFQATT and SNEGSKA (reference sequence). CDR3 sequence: CSARDSNTGELFF.

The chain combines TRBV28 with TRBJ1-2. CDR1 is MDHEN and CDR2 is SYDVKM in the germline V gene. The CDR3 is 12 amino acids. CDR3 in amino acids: CASSLSKDGYTF.

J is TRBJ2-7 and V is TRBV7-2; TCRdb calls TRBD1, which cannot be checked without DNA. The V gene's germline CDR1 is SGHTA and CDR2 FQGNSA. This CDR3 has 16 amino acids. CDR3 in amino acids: CASSQNSVRVAGEQYF.

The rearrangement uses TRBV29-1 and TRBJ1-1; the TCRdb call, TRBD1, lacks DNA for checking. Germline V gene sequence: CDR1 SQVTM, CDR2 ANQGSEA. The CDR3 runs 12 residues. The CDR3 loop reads CSVEETKGRAFF. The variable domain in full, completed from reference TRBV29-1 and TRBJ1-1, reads SAVISQKPSRDICQRGTSLTIQCQVDSQVTMMFWYRQQPGQSLTLIATANQGSEATYESGFVIDKFPISRPNLTFSTLTVSNMSPEDSSIYLCSVEETKGRAFFGQGTRLTVV.

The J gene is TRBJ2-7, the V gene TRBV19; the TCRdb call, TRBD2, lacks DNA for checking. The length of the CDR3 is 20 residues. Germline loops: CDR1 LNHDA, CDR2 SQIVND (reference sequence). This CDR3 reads CASSKPWASRARSPDYEQYF.

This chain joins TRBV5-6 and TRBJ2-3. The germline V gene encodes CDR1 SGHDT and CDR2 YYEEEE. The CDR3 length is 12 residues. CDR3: CASRGSTDTQYF. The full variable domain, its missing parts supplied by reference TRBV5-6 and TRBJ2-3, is DAGVTQSPTHLIKTRGQQVTLRCSPKSGHDTVSWYQQALGQGPQFIFQYYEEEERQRGNFPDRFSGHQFPNYSSELNVNALLLGDSALYLCASRGSTDTQYFGPGTRLTVL.

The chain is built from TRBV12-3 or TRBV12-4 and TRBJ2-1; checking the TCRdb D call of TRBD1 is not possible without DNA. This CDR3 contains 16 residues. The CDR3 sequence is CASSPSDPGEDNEQFF.

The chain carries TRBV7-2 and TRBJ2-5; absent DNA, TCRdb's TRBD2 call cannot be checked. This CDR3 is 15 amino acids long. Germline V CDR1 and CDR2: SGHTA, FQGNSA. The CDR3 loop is CASSVDRGGVQTQYF.